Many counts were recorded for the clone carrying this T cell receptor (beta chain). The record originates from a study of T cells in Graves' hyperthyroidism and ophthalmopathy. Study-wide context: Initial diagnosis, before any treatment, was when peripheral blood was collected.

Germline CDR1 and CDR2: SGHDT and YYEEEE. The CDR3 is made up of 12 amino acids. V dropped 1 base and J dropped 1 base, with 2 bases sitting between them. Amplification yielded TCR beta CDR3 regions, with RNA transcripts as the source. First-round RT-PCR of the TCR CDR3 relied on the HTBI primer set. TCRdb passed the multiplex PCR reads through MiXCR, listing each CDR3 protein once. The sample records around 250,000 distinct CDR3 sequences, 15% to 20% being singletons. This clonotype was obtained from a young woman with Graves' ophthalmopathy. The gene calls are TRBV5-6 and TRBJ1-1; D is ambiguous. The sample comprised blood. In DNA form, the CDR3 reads TGTGCCAGCAGCTTGACGAACACTGAAGCTTTCTTT. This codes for CASSLTNTEAFF.